This TCR beta chain came from a study of CD8+CD57+ T cells in acquired aplastic anemia. Study context: An average of approximately 3.4 ug of DNA was obtained from sorted CD4+ and CD8+ cells.

The study's findings and limits: Researchers reported that CD8+ Simpson's diversity was not significantly different in patients versus controls.

According to the study, genomic DNA was the template for TCR beta VDJ and CDR3 profiling. TCRdb redid the calling of the reads with MiXCR, one entry per CDR3 protein. The sample lists under 200,000 distinct CDR3 sequences, over 55% occurring once. Sequenced patients had shown CD8+CD57+ cell expansion by flow cytometry. With respect to this clonotype: The antigen is unknown.

The sequenced material came from sorted CD4+, CD8+, or CD8+CD57+ T cells (not recorded which) from PBMCs. The sequence came from a human donor with aplastic anemia.

The CDR3 loop reads CASSTSEGATYNEQFF. The CDR3, as DNA: TGTGCCAGCAGCACCAGTGAGGGGGCTACCTACAATGAGCAGTTCTTC. V gene TRBV7-4 combines with J gene TRBJ2-1; 7 positions match TRBD1. There are 16 residues in the CDR3. Germline CDR1 is SGHVT and CDR2 is SQSDAQ. V was clipped by 5 bases and J by 2 bases; unmatched bases: 9.